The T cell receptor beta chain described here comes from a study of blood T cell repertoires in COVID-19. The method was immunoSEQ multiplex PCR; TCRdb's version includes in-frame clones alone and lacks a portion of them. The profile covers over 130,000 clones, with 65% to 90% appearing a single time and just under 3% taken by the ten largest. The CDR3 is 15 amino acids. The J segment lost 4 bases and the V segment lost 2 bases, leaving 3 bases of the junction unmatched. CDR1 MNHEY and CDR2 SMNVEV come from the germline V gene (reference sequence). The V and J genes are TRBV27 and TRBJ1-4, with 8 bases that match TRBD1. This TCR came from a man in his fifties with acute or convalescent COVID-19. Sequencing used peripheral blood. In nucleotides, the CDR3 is TGTGCCAGCAGTTTAAGGGACAGGTGTAATGAAAAACTGTTTTTT. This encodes CASSLRDRCNEKLFF. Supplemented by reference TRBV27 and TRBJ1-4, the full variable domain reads EAQVTQNPRYLITVTGKKLTVTCSQNMNHEYMSWYRQDPGLGLRQIYYSMNVEVTDKGDVPEGYKVSRKEKRNFPLILESPSPNQTSLYFCASSLRDRCNEKLFFGSGTQLSVL.